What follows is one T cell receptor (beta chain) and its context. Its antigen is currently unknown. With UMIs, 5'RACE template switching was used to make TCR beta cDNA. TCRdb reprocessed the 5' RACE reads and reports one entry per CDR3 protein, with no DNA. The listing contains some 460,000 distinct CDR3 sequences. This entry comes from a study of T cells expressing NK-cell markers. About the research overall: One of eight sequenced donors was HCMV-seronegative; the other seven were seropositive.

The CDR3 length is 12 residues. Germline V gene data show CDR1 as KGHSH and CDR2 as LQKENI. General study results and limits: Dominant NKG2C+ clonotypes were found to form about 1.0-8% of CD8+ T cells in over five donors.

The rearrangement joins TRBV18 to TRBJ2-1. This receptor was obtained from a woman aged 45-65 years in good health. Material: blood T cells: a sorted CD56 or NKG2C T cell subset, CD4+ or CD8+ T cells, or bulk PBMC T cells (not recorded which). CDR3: CASSPQTNEQFF.